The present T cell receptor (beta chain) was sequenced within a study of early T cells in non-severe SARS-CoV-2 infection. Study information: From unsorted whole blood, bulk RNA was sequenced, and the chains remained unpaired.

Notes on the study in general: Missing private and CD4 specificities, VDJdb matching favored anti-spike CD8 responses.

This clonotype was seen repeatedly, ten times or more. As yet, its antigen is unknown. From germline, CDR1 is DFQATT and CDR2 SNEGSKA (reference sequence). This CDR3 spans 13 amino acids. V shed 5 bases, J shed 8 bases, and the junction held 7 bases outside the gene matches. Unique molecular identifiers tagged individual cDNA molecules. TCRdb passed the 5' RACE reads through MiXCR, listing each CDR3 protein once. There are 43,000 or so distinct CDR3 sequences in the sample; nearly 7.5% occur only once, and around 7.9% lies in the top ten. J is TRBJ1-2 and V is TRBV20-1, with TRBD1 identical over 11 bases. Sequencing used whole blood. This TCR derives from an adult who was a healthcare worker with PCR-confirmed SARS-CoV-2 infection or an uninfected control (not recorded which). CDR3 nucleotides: TGCAGTGCTGCGAGGACAGGGGGCGCAGGCTACACCTTC. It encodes CSAARTGGAGYTF.